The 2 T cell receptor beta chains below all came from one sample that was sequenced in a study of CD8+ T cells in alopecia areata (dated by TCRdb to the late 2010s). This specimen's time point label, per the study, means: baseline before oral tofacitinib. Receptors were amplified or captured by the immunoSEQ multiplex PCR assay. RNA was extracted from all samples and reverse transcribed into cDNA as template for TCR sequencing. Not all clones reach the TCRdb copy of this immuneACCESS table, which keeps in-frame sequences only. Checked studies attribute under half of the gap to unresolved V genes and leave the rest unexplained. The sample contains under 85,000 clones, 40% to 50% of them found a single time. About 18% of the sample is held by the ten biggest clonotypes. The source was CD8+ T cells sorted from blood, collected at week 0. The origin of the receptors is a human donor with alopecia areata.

CDR3 sequence (DNA): TGCAGCGTTGCGGTACAGGGGGGGACTGAAGCTTTCTTT. It is translated as CSVAVQGGTEAFF. The rearrangement uses TRBV29-1 and TRBJ1-1, with 8 nucleotides matching TRBD1. The V gene's germline CDR1 is SQVTM and CDR2 ANQGSEA. The CDR3 is 13 residues long. The V gene end was trimmed by 4 bases and the J gene end by 5 bases; junction bases not matched to a gene: 6.

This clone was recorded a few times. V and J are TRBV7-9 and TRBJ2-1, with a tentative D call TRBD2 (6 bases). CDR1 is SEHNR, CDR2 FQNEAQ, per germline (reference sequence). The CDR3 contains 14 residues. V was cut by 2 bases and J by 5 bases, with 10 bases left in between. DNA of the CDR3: TGTGCCAGCAGCTTAACGGGAGTCCACAATGAGCAGTTCTTC. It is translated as CASSLTGVHNEQFF.